Listed below are T cell receptor beta chains from one sample, sequenced in a study of Ad26.COV2.S vaccination and SARS-CoV-2 variants. The method was immunoSEQ multiplex PCR; TCRdb's version includes in-frame clones alone and lacks a portion of them. Of around 400,000 clones listed, approximately 83% are singletons. The material sequenced was peripheral blood, taken in a trial of Ad26.COV2.S vaccine versus placebo. Source of these receptors: a person between 18 and 60 years old who received the Ad26.COV2.S COVID-19 vaccine or a placebo. Both conserved end residues are part of each CDR3. Fields, in order: clone size, J gene, D gene, V gene, CDR3 DNA, CDR3 protein. D genes are given only for firm matches. Not every row has a clone size; where given, it reads once, few, many or a size class.

>-|TRBJ2-5|-|TRBV24-1
TGTGCCACCAGCTCGGCCACCACCCACCAAGAGACCCAGTACTTC
CATSSATTHQETQYF
>once|TRBJ1-3|-|TRBV11-3
TGTGCCAGCTTGGCCCCAAAGCCTCTCTCTGGAAACACCATATATTTT
CASLAPKPLSGNTIYF
>-|TRBJ2-5|-|TRBV7-2
TGTGCCAGCAGCCCACAAAGGGGGGACGAGACCCAGTACTTC
CASSPQRGDETQYF
>-|TRBJ2-6|-|TRBV7-9
TGTGCCAGCAGCCCAGGTTCGTCTGGGGCCAACGTCCTGACTTTC
CASSPGSSGANVLTF
>-|TRBJ2-7|-|TRBV24-1
TGTGCCACCAGTTATCCCAGGGTAAGCAAACGTGAGCAGTACTTC
CATSYPRVSKREQYF
>-|TRBJ2-2|-|TRBV7-2
TGTGCCAGCAGCTCACGCAAACCTCCCGGGGATACCGGGGAGCTGTTTTTT
CASSSRKPPGDTGELFF
>-|TRBJ1-1|-|TRBV5-1
TGCGCCAGCAGCTTTAAGACAGACACTGAAGCTTTCTTT
CASSFKTDTEAFF
>-|TRBJ2-7|-|TRBV5-4
TGTGCCAGCAGACCCCCGGACACTAGAAGGCAGTACTTC
CASRPPDTRRQYF
>-|TRBJ1-6|-|TRBV7-8
TGTGCCAGCAGCCTCGACAGGTTGTTTTATAATTCACCCCTCCACTTT
CASSLDRLFYNSPLHF
>-|TRBJ2-5|-|TRBV24-1
TGTGCCACCAGGGGGTCGGGGGAGACCCAGTACTTC
CATRGSGETQYF
>-|TRBJ1-5|-|TRBV19
TGTGCCAGTAGTATGTGGTGGATGAGCAATCAGCCCCAGCATTTT
CASSMWWMSNQPQHF
>-|TRBJ1-5|-|TRBV4-1
TGCGCCAGCAGGCAACAGGGTAATAGCAATCAGCCCCAGCATTTT
CASRQQGNSNQPQHF
>-|TRBJ2-1|TRBD1|TRBV14
TGTGCCAGCAGCCAAATAGGAGCAGGGGGCTACAATGAGCAGTTCTTC
CASSQIGAGGYNEQFF
>-|TRBJ2-7|-|TRBV9
TGTGCCAGCAGCCCTGGGGCGGGCGTCTCCTACGAGCAGTACTTC
CASSPGAGVSYEQYF
>-|TRBJ2-4|TRBD2|TRBV20-1
TGCAGTGCTAGTTTAGCGGGGGGGCCGGACATTCAGTACTTC
CSASLAGGPDIQYF
>few|TRBJ2-1|-|TRBV5-4
TGTGCCAGTCGCCCCGGGAGCTCCAACAATGAGCAGTTCTTC
CASRPGSSNNEQFF
>-|TRBJ2-5|TRBD2|TRBV7-9
TGTGCCAGCAGCTTAGAGGGACTAGCGGGGTCCCATGGGACCCAGTACTTC
CASSLEGLAGSHGTQYF
>-|TRBJ1-5|TRBD1|TRBV10-2
TGCGCCAGCAGCCAACTTACAGGGGGAGATCAGCCCCAGCATTTT
CASSQLTGGDQPQHF
>-|TRBJ2-3|-|TRBV30
TGTGCCTGTGCCGCAACTCATGGGGCAGATACGCAGTATTTT
CACAATHGADTQYF
>-|TRBJ1-4|TRBD1|TRBV2
TGTGCCAGCAGTGAAAGGCCGGACAGGGGAGGTGAAAAACTGTTTTTT
CASSERPDRGGEKLFF
>-|TRBJ2-5|TRBD1|TRBV2
TGTGCCAGCAGCGGGACAGACCAAGAGACCCAGTACTTC
CASSGTDQETQYF
>-|TRBJ1-1|TRBD1|TRBV27
TGTGCCAGCAGTGTACTTCCGGGACAGGGGGACACTGAAGCTTTCTTT
CASSVLPGQGDTEAFF
>-|TRBJ2-2|TRBD2|TRBV5-6
TGTGCCAGCAGCCCCCTTCTAGCGGGGGGGAACACCGGGGAGCTGTTTTTT
CASSPLLAGGNTGELFF
>-|TRBJ1-6|TRBD1|TRBV6-6
TGTGCCAGCAGCTGGACCGGGACAGGGGGGGGTTCACCCCTCCACTTT
CASSWTGTGGGSPLHF
>-|TRBJ2-5|-|TRBV11-2
TGTGCCAGCAGCTTAGCTAGGGGGACCCAGTACTTC
CASSLARGTQYF
>-|TRBJ1-2|-|TRBV5-1
TGCGCCAGCAGCCTGGGAAATGGCTACACCTTC
CASSLGNGYTF
>-|TRBJ1-5|-|TRBV7-2
TGTGCCAGCAGCTTAGTATCCGGGGCGGTGAGCAATCAGCCCCAGCATTTT
CASSLVSGAVSNQPQHF
>-|TRBJ2-3|-|TRBV7-2
TGTGCCAGCAGCCTCTTACTCACTCCCGATACGCAGTATTTT
CASSLLLTPDTQYF
>-|TRBJ2-2|-|TRBV9
TGTGCCAGCAGCGTACGGGGGGCGCAGATTTACACCGGGGAGCTGTTTTTT
CASSVRGAQIYTGELFF
>-|TRBJ2-3|TRBD2|TRBV7-8
TGTGCCAGCAGCAGAGAGCGGGGGAGAGATACGCAGTATTTT
CASSRERGRDTQYF
>once|TRBJ2-5|TRBD2|TRBV7-9
TGTGCCAGCAGCTTAGCTGGGGAGGGGACCCAGTACTTC
CASSLAGEGTQYF
>-|TRBJ2-7|TRBD1|TRBV3-1/TRBV3-2
TGTGCCAGCAGCCAAATGACAGGGCCAGCTTACGAGCAGTACTTC
CASSQMTGPAYEQYF
>-|TRBJ2-3|TRBD2|TRBV27
TGTGCCAGCAGTTTAATGAGCGGGGGAGTAACCCTAACAGATACGCAGTATTTT
CASSLMSGGVTLTDTQYF
>-|TRBJ2-6|-|TRBV15
TGTGCCACCAGCAGAGTAGGTGGGGATGCAGGGGCCAACGTCCTGACTTTC
CATSRVGGDAGANVLTF
>-|TRBJ1-2|-|TRBV2
TGTGCCAGCAGTACAATGGCTACCTATGGCTACACCTTC
CASSTMATYGYTF
>-|TRBJ1-1|TRBD1|TRBV11-3
TGTGCCAGCAGCTTACAGGGGGCGGATGTAGCTTTCTTT
CASSLQGADVAFF
>-|TRBJ2-2|-|TRBV7-7
TGTGCCAGCAGCTTAGCTTTACCCACCGGGGAGCTGTTTTTT
CASSLALPTGELFF
>-|TRBJ2-2|-|TRBV6-1
TGTGCCAGCAGTGACGACGGAGCCGGGGAGCTGTTTTTT
CASSDDGAGELFF
>once|TRBJ1-2|-|TRBV25-1
TGTGCCACCTCTCGGGGGTGGCGTGGTGGCTACACCTTC
CATSRGWRGGYTF
>-|TRBJ1-6|-|TRBV19
TGTGCCAGTAGACCCGAGGAGGTGAGCTCCTATAATTCACCCCTCCACTTT
CASRPEEVSSYNSPLHF
>-|TRBJ1-6|-|TRBV5-5
TGTGCCAGCGGCGGCCCCAGGGAGGGTTCACCCCTCCACTTT
CASGGPREGSPLHF
>-|TRBJ2-1|-|TRBV4-3
TGCGCCAGCAGCCAAGACAGGGGAACTTACAATGAGCAGTTCTTC
CASSQDRGTYNEQFF
>-|TRBJ2-7|-|TRBV3-1/TRBV3-2
TGTGCCAGCAGCGCGTCGAGAACAGGGGAGCAGTACTTC
CASSASRTGEQYF
>-|TRBJ2-7|TRBD1|TRBV5-1
TGCGCCAGCAGCTTGGTAGGGGGCAGTAAGAACGAGCAGTACTTC
CASSLVGGSKNEQYF
>-|TRBJ2-3|-|TRBV11-2
TGTGCCAGCAGCAGGTGGGGCCGAACAGATACGCAGTATTTT
CASSRWGRTDTQYF
>-|TRBJ1-1|-|TRBV27
TGTGCCAGCAGACAGGGAGGAGGGAAAGCTTTCTTT
CASRQGGGKAFF
>-|TRBJ1-1|-|TRBV19
TGTGCCAGTAGTATTACAGGGATGAACACTGAAGCTTTCTTT
CASSITGMNTEAFF
>-|TRBJ2-7|-|TRBV6-6
TGTGCCAGCAGGGCAGGGATATCCTACGAGCAGTACTTC
CASRAGISYEQYF
>-|TRBJ1-2|-|TRBV19
TGTGCCAGCCTCCTCAGTCAGGGGAGGGGTGGCTACACCTTC
CASLLSQGRGGYTF
>-|TRBJ1-4|-|TRBV7-8
TGTGCCAGCAGCTTACTTGGGGGGATACTGTTTTTT
CASSLLGGILFF
>few|TRBJ1-5|TRBD1|TRBV27
TGTGCCAGCAGTGCCCAGACAGGGAGGGGTAATCAGCCCCAGCATTTT
CASSAQTGRGNQPQHF
>-|TRBJ2-7|-|TRBV5-1
TGCGCCAGCAGCTTGGAAAACAGAGGCCCCTACGAGCAGTACTTC
CASSLENRGPYEQYF
>-|TRBJ2-1|-|TRBV6-5
TGTGCCAGCAGTTACGCCCGGGACTTCTCCTACAATGAGCAGTTCTTC
CASSYARDFSYNEQFF
>-|TRBJ2-1|TRBD2|TRBV2
TGTGCCAGCAGTGTGGGAGGGTGGTATGATCTGTACAATGAGCAGTTCTTC
CASSVGGWYDLYNEQFF